The following is a T cell receptor (beta chain) sequence with its context. No antigen is known for it. The PCR contained 60 Vbeta and 13 Jbeta primers. TCRdb's table, derived via immunoSEQ multiplex PCR, lists solely in-frame clones and lacks some. The repertoire includes 93,000 or so clones, approximately 72% of them detected once, and approximately 3.5% sits in the top ten. This entry is derived from a study of cytomegalovirus exposure and HLA in healthy donors. The CDR3 is made up of 14 amino acids. Germline-derived CDR1 and CDR2 are SEHNR and FQNEAQ (reference sequence). Trimming cost V 6 bases and J 3 bases; bases outside gene matches: 6. General study findings and limits: Reports indicated that the classifier achieved high specificity and sensitivity in diagnosing cytomegalovirus status. Accurate prediction of HLA-A and HLA-B alleles (for most subjects) was reportedly achieved from TCR beta sequences.

Sample: PBMCs. The receptor was derived from a woman aged 45-65 years in good health and CMV-seronegative. The chain joins TRBV7-9 to TRBJ2-7, with 9 bases matching TRBD2. In nucleotides, the CDR3 is TGTGCCAGCAGGGCAGCGGGGGGTAACTACGAGCAGTACTTC. It specifies CASRAAGGNYEQYF.